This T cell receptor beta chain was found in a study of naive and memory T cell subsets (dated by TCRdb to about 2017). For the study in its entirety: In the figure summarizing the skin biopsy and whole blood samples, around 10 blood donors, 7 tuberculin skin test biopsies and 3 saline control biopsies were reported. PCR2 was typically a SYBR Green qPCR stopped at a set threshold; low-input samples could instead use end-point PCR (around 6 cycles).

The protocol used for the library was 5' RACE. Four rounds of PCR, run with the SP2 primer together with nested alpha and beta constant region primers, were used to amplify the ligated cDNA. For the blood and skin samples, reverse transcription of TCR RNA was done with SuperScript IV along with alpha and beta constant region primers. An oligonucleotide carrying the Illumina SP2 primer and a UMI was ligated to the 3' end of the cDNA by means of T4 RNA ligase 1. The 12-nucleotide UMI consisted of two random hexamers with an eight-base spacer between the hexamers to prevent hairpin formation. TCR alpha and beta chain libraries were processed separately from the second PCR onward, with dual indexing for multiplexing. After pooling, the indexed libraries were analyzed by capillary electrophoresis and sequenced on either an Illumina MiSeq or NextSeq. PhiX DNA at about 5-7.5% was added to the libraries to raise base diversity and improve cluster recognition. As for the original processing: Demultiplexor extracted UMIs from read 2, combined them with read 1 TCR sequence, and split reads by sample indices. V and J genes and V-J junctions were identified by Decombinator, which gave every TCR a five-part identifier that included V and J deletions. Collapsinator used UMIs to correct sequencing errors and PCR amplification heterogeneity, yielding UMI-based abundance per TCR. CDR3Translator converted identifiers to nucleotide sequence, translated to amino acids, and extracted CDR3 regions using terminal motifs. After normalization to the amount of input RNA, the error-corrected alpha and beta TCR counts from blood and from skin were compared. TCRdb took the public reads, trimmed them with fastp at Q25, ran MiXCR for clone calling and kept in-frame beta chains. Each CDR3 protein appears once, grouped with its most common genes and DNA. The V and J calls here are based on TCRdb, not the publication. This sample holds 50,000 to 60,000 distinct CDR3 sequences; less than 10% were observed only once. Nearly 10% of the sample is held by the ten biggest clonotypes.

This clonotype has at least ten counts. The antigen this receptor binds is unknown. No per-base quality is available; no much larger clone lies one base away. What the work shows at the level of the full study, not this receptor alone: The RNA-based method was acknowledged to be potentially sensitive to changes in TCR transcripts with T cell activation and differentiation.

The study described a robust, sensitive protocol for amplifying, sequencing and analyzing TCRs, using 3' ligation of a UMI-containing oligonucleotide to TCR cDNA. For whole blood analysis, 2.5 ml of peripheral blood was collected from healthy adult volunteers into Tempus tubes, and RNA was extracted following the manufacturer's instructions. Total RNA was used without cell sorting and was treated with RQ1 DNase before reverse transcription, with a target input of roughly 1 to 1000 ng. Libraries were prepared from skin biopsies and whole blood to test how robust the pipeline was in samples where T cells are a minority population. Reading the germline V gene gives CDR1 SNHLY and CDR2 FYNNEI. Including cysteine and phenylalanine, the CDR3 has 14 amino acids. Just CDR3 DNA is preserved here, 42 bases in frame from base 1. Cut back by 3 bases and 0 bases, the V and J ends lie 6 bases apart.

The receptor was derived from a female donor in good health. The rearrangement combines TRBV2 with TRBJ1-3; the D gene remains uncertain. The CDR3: CASSDLHSGNTIYF. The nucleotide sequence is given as TGTGCCAGCAGTGATCTCCACTCTGGAAACACCATATATTTT.